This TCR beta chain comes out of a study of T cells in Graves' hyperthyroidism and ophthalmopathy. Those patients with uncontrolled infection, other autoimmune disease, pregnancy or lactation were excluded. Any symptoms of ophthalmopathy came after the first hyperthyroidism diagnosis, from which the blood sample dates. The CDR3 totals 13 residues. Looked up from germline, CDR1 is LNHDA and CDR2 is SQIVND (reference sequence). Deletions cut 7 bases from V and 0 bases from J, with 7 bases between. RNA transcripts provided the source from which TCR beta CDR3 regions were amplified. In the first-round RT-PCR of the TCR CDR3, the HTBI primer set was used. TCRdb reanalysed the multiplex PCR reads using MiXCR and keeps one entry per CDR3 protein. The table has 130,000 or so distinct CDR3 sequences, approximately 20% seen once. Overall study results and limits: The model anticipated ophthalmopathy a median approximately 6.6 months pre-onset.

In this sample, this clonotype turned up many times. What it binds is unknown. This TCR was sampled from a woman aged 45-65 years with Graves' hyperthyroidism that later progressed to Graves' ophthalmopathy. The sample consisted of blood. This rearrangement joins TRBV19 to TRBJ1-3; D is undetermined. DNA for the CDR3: TGTGCCAGTATGTTCGCCTCTGGAAACACCATATATTTT. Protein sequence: CASMFASGNTIYF.